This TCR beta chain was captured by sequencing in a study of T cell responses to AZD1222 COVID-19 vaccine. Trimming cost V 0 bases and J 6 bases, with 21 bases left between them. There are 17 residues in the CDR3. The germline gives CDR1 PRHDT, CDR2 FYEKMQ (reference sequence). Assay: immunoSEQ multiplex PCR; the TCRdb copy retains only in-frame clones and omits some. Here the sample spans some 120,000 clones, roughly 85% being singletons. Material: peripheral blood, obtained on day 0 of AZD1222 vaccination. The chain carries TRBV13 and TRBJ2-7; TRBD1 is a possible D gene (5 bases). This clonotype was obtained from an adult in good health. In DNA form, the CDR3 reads TGTGCCAGCAGCTTAGGCCTAAGGGGAAAAAGGGCTAGCGAGCAGTACTTC. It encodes CASSLGLRGKRASEQYF.